The clone carrying this TCR beta chain was picked up many times. This sample is drawn from a study of immune characterization of retroperitoneal liposarcoma. Each CDR3 protein is one row after TCRdb ran MiXCR on the PCR reads. Altogether under 9,000 distinct CDR3 sequences are present, approximately 30% being singletons, with the ten largest covering about 44%. Sequencing was done on a sample of blood. The sequence was obtained from a male donor with retroperitoneal liposarcoma.

This CDR3 is CASSSYNEQYF. The CDR3, as DNA: TGTGCCAGCAGCTCGTATAATGAGCAGTACTTC. V gene TRBV7-2 combines with J gene TRBJ2-1; no reliable D call. The J call is doubtful: the DNA matches TRBJ2-7 better. CDR3 size: 11 residues. Germline lookup yields CDR1 SGHTA and CDR2 FQGNSA.